What follows are 28 T cell receptor beta chains derived from one specimen sequenced in a study of shared clonotypes between healthy human individuals. Using immunoSEQ multiplex PCR, the repertoire was profiled, and TCRdb retains in-frame clones only, with some absent. The sample contains some 660,000 clones, 60% to 75% of which appear only once. Sequenced: memory CD4+ T cells sorted from blood. Stated subset: CD45RA-negative fraction. The receptors stem from a woman aged 30 to 39 in good health.

The chain links TRBV5-4 to TRBJ2-7; D might be TRBD1 or TRBD2, each matching 5 bases. CDR3 size: 15 residues. Deletions cut 0 bases from V and 2 bases from J, with 12 bases between. In germline, CDR1 is SGHNT, CDR2 YYREEE (reference sequence). The CDR3 DNA sequence: TGTGCCAGCAGCTTGGGGGGAGACAGAGCCTACGAGCAGTACTTC. Translation gives CASSLGGDRAYEQYF.

This rearrangement joins TRBV7-2 to TRBJ1-3, with 10 bases identical to TRBD1. The germline V gene encodes CDR1 SGHTA and CDR2 FQGNSA. V lost 0 bases, J lost 4 bases, and 0 bases stayed unmatched. This CDR3 comprises 15 residues. For the CDR3, the DNA is TGTGCCAGCAGCTTAGCGGGACAGGGGGGAAACACCATATATTTT. Encoded protein: CASSLAGQGGNTIYF.

The chain joins TRBV5-8 to TRBJ2-1, with TRBD2 as a possible D gene (6 bases). This CDR3 comprises 17 residues. Germline CDR1 SGHTS, CDR2 YDEGEE. V was cut by 4 bases and J by 4 bases, with 21 bases left in between. CDR3 nucleotides: TGTGCCAGCAGCCCGGGACTTGTCAAAAGGGGTTACAATGAGCAGTTCTTC. Protein product: CASSPGLVKRGYNEQFF.

This chain connects TRBV5-4 to TRBJ1-1, with TRBD1 matching 7 bases. Unmatched junction bases numbered 4, after V lost 3 bases and J lost 5 bases. The germline CDR1 and CDR2 sequences are SGHNT and YYREEE (reference sequence). The CDR3 consists of 13 residues. CDR3 region: CASSSTGSTEAFF. The CDR3, as DNA: TGTGCCAGCAGCTCGACAGGGTCTACTGAAGCTTTCTTT.

At least ten counts were recorded for this clone. Other DNA sequences from this sample encode an identical CDR3 as well. This chain joins TRBV5-1 and TRBJ1-1, with D tentatively TRBD1 (5 bases). Germline V CDR1 and CDR2: SGHRS, YFSETQ. V dropped 4 bases and J dropped 1 base, with 11 bases sitting between them. This CDR3 has 14 residues. In DNA, the CDR3 is TGCGCCAGCAGCCCTACAGGCCCGAACACTGAAGCTTTCTTT. Translating gives CASSPTGPNTEAFF.

The V gene is TRBV27, the J gene TRBJ2-7, with 14 bases identical to TRBD2. Germline-derived CDR1 and CDR2 are MNHEY and SMNVEV (reference sequence). Trimming at V came to 5 bases and at J to 2 bases, leaving 8 bases not matched to a gene. The CDR3 spans 17 residues. The CDR3 sequence: CASSLLSTSGRAYEQYF. CDR3 sequence (DNA): TGTGCCAGCAGTCTTCTTTCGACTAGCGGGAGGGCCTACGAGCAGTACTTC.

The V gene is TRBV28, the J gene TRBJ2-5, with a weak D call TRBD1 (5 bases). Germline V gene sequence: CDR1 MDHEN, CDR2 SYDVKM. Trimming removed 4 bases from V and 0 bases from J, with 15 bases in between. The CDR3 runs to 16 residues. The CDR3, as DNA: TGTGCCAGCAGTTCCTCAGAACAGGCGTACCAAGAGACCCAGTACTTC. Amino acids: CASSSSEQAYQETQYF.

This clone was found a few times. The chain links TRBV18 to TRBJ2-2; D might be TRBD1 (6 bases). The V gene's germline CDR1 is KGHSH and CDR2 LQKENI. V was trimmed by 4 bases and J by 6 bases, leaving 9 bases between them. The length of the CDR3 is 13 residues. CDR3: CASSQGDPGELFF. The CDR3 DNA follows: TGTGCCAGCTCACAGGGGGACCCCGGGGAGCTGTTTTTT.

This chain links TRBV6-6 with TRBJ1-2, with 8 bases aligning to TRBD1. The CDR3 loop spans 13 amino acids. The ends lost 5 bases at V and 4 bases at J; junction bases unmatched: 3. The V gene's germline CDR1 is MNHNY and CDR2 SVGAGI (reference sequence). As DNA, the CDR3 is TGTGCCAGCAGTGGACAGGGCGGCTATGGCTACACCTTC. Residues: CASSGQGGYGYTF.

This clone appeared a few times. The CDR3 DNA reads as TGCGCCACCACGTCAGGGACTGGGAGGCTTGGCACAGATACGCAGTATTTT. Amino acids: CATTSGTGRLGTDTQYF. The chain carries TRBV5-1 and TRBJ2-3, with D possibly matching TRBD2 (6 bases). With 9 bases removed from V and 1 base from J, the gap between germline ends came to 24 bases. Germline CDR1 reads SGHRS; CDR2 reads YFSETQ. The CDR3 contains 17 residues.

This clone was seen only once. This chain uses TRBV4-2 with TRBJ2-1, with TRBD2 matching over 7 bases. V gave up 1 base and J gave up 0 bases; unmatched junction bases: 6. Germline CDR1 LGHNA, CDR2 YNFKEQ. This CDR3 has 17 amino acids. The CDR3 DNA sequence: TGTGCCAGCAGCCAAGCCTCGCGGGAGAGCTCCTACAATGAGCAGTTCTTC. Amino acids: CASSQASRESSYNEQFF.

The CDR3 coding sequence is TGCGCCTGCGGACTAGCGGGAGGAGTCAATGAGCAGTTCTTC. This gives the protein CACGLAGGVNEQFF. V is TRBV5-1 and J is TRBJ2-1; 14 nucleotides agree with TRBD2. In germline, CDR1 is SGHRS, CDR2 YFSETQ. Trimming at V came to 10 bases and at J to 6 bases, leaving 6 bases not matched to a gene. The CDR3 contains 14 residues.

The DNA for the CDR3 is TGTGCCAGCACTGATGGTTCCTACGAGCAGTACTTC. Protein product: CASTDGSYEQYF. The genes are TRBV6-5 and TRBJ2-7; D remains unclear. The CDR3 extends over 12 amino acids. Trimming removed 7 bases at V and 1 base at J, with 8 bases between. Germline CDR1 MNHEY, CDR2 SVGAGI.

At least ten counts were recorded for this clone. The chain has TRBV30 and TRBJ2-6; D remains ambiguous. Germline loops: CDR1 GTSNPN, CDR2 SVGIG (reference sequence). The CDR3 runs 14 residues. Trimming removed 0 bases from V and 2 bases from J, with 5 bases in between. The chain's CDR3 is CAWSVGTGANVLTF. The DNA for the CDR3 is TGTGCCTGGAGTGTGGGCACTGGGGCCAACGTCCTGACTTTC.

Only a few counts were recorded for this clone. The genes are TRBV11-2 and TRBJ2-2, with a weak D call TRBD1 (5 bases). The V gene lost 1 base and the J gene lost 2 bases, with 8 bases spanning the gap. Germline V gene lookup returns CDR1 SGHAT and CDR2 FQNNGV. The CDR3 contains 15 residues. In DNA, the CDR3 is TGTGCCAGCAGCTTAGGTGACAGAAACACCGGGGAGCTGTTTTTT. Its protein is CASSLGDRNTGELFF.

Concerning this clone itself: Other nucleotide sequences from this sample produce the same CDR3. This sequence joins TRBV5-1 and TRBJ2-1, with 7 nucleotides matching TRBD1. Germline V gives CDR1 SGHRS, CDR2 YFSETQ. The CDR3 runs 15 residues. V lost 0 bases, J lost 4 bases, and 4 bases stayed unmatched. The CDR3 here is CASSLDRGAYNEQFF. CDR3 nucleotide sequence: TGCGCCAGCAGCTTGGACAGGGGTGCATACAATGAGCAGTTCTTC. Filled out from reference TRBV5-1 and TRBJ2-1, the complete variable domain reads KAGVTQTPRYLIKTRGQQVTLSCSPISGHRSVSWYQQTPGQGLQFLFEYFSETQRNKGNFPGRFSGRQFSNSRSEMNVSTLELGDSALYLCASSLDRGAYNEQFFGPGTRLTVL.

The chain uses TRBV28 and TRBJ2-7; a weak D match, TRBD2 (5 bases). This CDR3 is built from 16 residues. V was cut by 3 bases and J by 0 bases, with 15 bases left in between. CDR1 is MDHEN, CDR2 SYDVKM, per germline. This CDR3 is CASSFHLASLSYEQYF. CDR3 sequence (DNA): TGTGCCAGCAGTTTTCACTTAGCTAGCCTCTCCTACGAGCAGTACTTC. The entire variable domain, with the rest obtained from reference TRBV28 and TRBJ2-7, is as follows: DVKVTQSSRYLVKRTGEKVFLECVQDMDHENMFWYRQDPGLGLRLIYFSYDVKMKEKGDIPEGYSVSREKKERFSLILESASTNQTSMYLCASSFHLASLSYEQYFGPGTRLTVT.

This clone was counted a few times. This sequence joins TRBV6-1 and TRBJ2-7; the D call may be TRBD1 or TRBD2 (5 bases each). This CDR3 has 15 amino acids. From germline, CDR1 is MNHNS and CDR2 SASEGT. V dropped 6 bases and J dropped 5 bases, with 20 bases sitting between them. DNA for the CDR3: TGTGCCAGCAGGAGGGGTCCCGGAGTCCCCGACGAGCAGTACTTC. Amino acid sequence: CASRRGPGVPDEQYF.

J is TRBJ2-3 and V is TRBV4-1; 10 bases align to TRBD2. Germline CDR1 reads MGHRA; CDR2 reads YSYEKL. The CDR3 contains 19 residues. After removal of 0 bases from V and 2 bases from J, the junction contained 11 bases not matched to a gene. CDR3: CASSQEGLPGLADTDTQYF. Here the CDR3 DNA reads TGCGCCAGCAGCCAAGAAGGCTTACCTGGACTAGCGGACACAGATACGCAGTATTTT.

Comments on this clone: This may stem from a read error, because a much larger clone lies one nucleotide away. This same CDR3 is encoded by further DNA sequences in the sample. The CDR3 region is CASSGGHSGANVLTF. CDR3 nucleotide sequence: TGTGCCAGCAGTGGAGGGCACTCTGGGGCCAACGTCCTGACTTTC. J is TRBJ2-6 and V is TRBV6-1, with D perhaps TRBD2 (5 bases). The V end lost 4 bases, the J end lost 0 bases, and 7 bases lay between the germline ends. The germline gives CDR1 MNHNS, CDR2 SASEGT. This CDR3 has 15 amino acids.

The V call is TRBV29-1, the J call TRBJ1-3; 8 nucleotides line up with TRBD1. The CDR3 totals 15 residues. Trimming removed 5 bases from V and 4 bases from J; junction bases left unmatched: 10. Germline V gene data show CDR1 as SQVTM and CDR2 as ANQGSEA. In DNA, the CDR3 is TGCAGCGTTACTAAAGGACAGGGAGTGGGAAACACCATATATTTT. Translation gives CSVTKGQGVGNTIYF.

This clone was seen a few times. The chain uses TRBV19 and TRBJ1-5, with D hard to call. The CDR3 totals 15 residues. Germline values: CDR1 LNHDA, CDR2 SQIVND (reference sequence). Between the trimmed V and J ends, which lost 7 bases and 1 base, there was a span of 14 bases. DNA for the CDR3: TGTGCCAGTAAGTCTAACAGAAACAGCAATCAGCCCCAGCATTTT. Translation gives CASKSNRNSNQPQHF.

Comments on this clone: This may come from a read error, since a much larger clone is one base off. The chain combines TRBV7-3 with TRBJ2-3; a possible D gene is TRBD2 (5 bases). The CDR3 totals 14 residues. Trimming shortened V by 2 bases and J by 2 bases, and 8 bases separated the two germline ends. Germline V lookup: CDR1 SGHTA, CDR2 FQGTGA. CDR3 coding DNA: TGTGCCAGCAGCTTAGGACTGAACACAGATACGCAGTATTTT. Its translation is CASSLGLNTDTQYF.

This sequence joins TRBV19 and TRBJ2-3; 11 positions match TRBD2. The CDR3 is made up of 17 amino acids. V was pared by 4 bases and J by 0 bases, with 6 bases of the junction left unmatched. The germline V gene has CDR1 LNHDA and CDR2 SQIVND (reference sequence). The DNA of the CDR3 is TGTGCCAGTAGTAGAAAGACTAGCGGGGCTAGCACAGATACGCAGTATTTT. It specifies CASSRKTSGASTDTQYF.

This rearrangement joins TRBV28 to TRBJ2-1; either TRBD1 or TRBD2 may supply D (5 bases each). Germline V gene lookup returns CDR1 MDHEN and CDR2 SYDVKM. The ends were cut back, 8 bases at V and 0 bases at J, with 11 bases in the middle. The CDR3 contains 14 residues. The CDR3 DNA reads as TGTGCCAGCTTGAGGGACCACTCCTACAATGAGCAGTTCTTC. Its protein is CASLRDHSYNEQFF.

The J gene is TRBJ1-2, the V gene TRBV5-1; no clear D gene. The V gene's germline CDR1 is SGHRS and CDR2 YFSETQ. The CDR3 has 14 residues. Deletions cut 0 bases from V and 2 bases from J, with 8 bases between. As DNA, the CDR3 is TGCGCCAGCAGCTTGGTTCAGACCAACTATGGCTACACCTTC. Its protein product is CASSLVQTNYGYTF.

This chain connects TRBV11-2 to TRBJ2-4; no clear D. Trimming shortened V by 5 bases and J by 6 bases, and 14 bases separated the two germline ends. Per the germline V gene, CDR1 is SGHAT and CDR2 is FQNNGV. The CDR3 has 14 amino acids. CDR3 DNA sequence: TGTGCCAGCAGCAGCCACGCGACCTCAAACATTCAGTACTTC. Protein product: CASSSHATSNIQYF. The full variable domain, its missing parts supplied by reference TRBV11-2 and TRBJ2-4, is EAGVAQSPRYKIIEKRQSVAFWCNPISGHATLYWYQQILGQGPKLLIQFQNNGVVDDSQLPKDRFSAERLKGVDSTLKIQPAKLEDSAVYLCASSSHATSNIQYFGAGTRLSVL.

This clone was counted once. This chain joins TRBV5-4 and TRBJ2-1; maybe TRBD2 (5 bases). Looked up from germline, CDR1 is SGHNT and CDR2 is YYREEE (reference sequence). With 3 bases removed from V and 6 bases from J, the gap between germline ends came to 10 bases. The CDR3 spans 13 residues. The DNA for the CDR3 is TGTGCCAGCAGCTCCGTAGCGAGCAATGAGCAGTTCTTC. This translates into CASSSVASNEQFF.